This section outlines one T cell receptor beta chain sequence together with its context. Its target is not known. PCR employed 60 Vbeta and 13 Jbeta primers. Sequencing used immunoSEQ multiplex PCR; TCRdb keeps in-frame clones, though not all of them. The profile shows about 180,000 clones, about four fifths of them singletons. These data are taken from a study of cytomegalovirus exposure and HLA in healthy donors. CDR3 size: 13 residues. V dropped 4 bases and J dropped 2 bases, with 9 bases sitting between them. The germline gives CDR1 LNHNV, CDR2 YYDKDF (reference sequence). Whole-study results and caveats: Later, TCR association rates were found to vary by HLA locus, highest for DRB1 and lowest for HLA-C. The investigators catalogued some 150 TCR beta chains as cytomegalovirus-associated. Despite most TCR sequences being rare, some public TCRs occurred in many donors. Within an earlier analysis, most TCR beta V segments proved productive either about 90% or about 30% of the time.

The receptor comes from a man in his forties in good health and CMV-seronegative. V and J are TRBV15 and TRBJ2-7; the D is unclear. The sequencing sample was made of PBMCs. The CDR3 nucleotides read TGTGCCACCAGCATAGGCAGCGCCTACGAGCAGTACTTC. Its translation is CATSIGSAYEQYF.